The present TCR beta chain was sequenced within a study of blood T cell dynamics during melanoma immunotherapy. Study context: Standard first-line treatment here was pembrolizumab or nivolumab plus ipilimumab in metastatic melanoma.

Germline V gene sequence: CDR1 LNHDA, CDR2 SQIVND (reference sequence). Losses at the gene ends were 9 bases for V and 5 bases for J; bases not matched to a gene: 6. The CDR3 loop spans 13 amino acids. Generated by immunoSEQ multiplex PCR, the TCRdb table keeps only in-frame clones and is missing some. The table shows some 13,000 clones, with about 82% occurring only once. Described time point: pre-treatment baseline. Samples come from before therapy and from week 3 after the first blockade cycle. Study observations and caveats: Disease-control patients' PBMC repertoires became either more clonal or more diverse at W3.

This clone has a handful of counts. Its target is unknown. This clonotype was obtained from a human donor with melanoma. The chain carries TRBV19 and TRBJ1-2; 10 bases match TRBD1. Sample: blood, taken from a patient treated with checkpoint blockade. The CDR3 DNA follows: TGTGCCAGCGGGGACAGGGGAGCTTATGGCTACACCTTC. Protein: CASGDRGAYGYTF.